A single sample is the source of the 16 T cell receptor beta chains below, sequenced in a study of blood T cell repertoires in COVID-19. Libraries were prepared by immunoSEQ multiplex PCR; TCRdb keeps only in-frame clonotypes and omits some of them. The sample lists a few hundred thousand clones; 85% were seen once. The sequencing sample was made of peripheral blood. Receptor source: a woman between 18 and 29 years old with acute or convalescent COVID-19.

This chain uses TRBV2 with TRBJ2-1, with TRBD2 matching 7 bases. Germline V gives CDR1 SNHLY, CDR2 FYNNEI. The CDR3 is 12 residues long. J was trimmed by 14 bases and V by 1 base; bases with no gene match: 5. The CDR3 spells CASSEGLAEEFF. As DNA, the CDR3 is TGTGCCAGCAGTGAAGGGCTAGCGGAAGAGTTCTTC.

The CDR3 loop is CASRDRNQETQYF. CDR3 DNA sequence: TGCGCCAGCAGAGACAGGAACCAAGAGACCCAGTACTTC. This chain joins TRBV10-2 and TRBJ2-5; a possible D gene is TRBD1 (6 bases). Trimming took 6 bases from V and 0 from J, leaving 8 bases between them. CDR3 length equals 13 residues. Germline loops: CDR1 WSHSY, CDR2 SAAADI.

In this sample, this clone turned up a few times. The V gene is TRBV6-4, the J gene TRBJ1-1; D is undetermined. The CDR3 runs to 14 residues. V lost 7 bases to trimming and J lost 5 bases, with 17 bases between them. Per germline, CDR1 MRHNA and CDR2 SNTAGT. The CDR3 DNA reads TGTGCCAGCAAAACGTCGGTCTATGCGACTGAAGCTTTCTTT. Protein: CASKTSVYATEAFF.

The CDR3 loop reads CASSSGTGVRKLFF. The CDR3 region has the DNA TGTGCCAGCAGCTCCGGGACAGGGGTTCGAAAACTGTTTTTT. The chain joins TRBV5-5 to TRBJ1-4, with 10 bases that match TRBD1. The J segment lost 10 bases and the V segment lost 3 bases, leaving 6 bases of the junction unmatched. Germline CDR1 SGHKS, CDR2 YYEKEE (reference sequence). This CDR3 is built from 14 residues.

The chain combines TRBV18 with TRBJ2-5, with D maybe TRBD1 (6 bases). Trimming took 3 bases from V and 2 from J, leaving 7 bases between them. From germline, CDR1 is KGHSH and CDR2 LQKENI. This CDR3 contains 13 residues. The CDR3 DNA reads as TGTGCCAGCTCACCCACAGGGCAAGAGACCCAGTACTTC. Translation gives CASSPTGQETQYF.

CDR3 in amino acids: CASSLGVVRVYNEQFF. The DNA of the CDR3 is TGCGCCAGCAGCTTGGGGGTCGTCCGGGTGTACAATGAGCAGTTCTTC. This rearrangement joins TRBV5-1 to TRBJ2-1, with D unresolved. From germline, CDR1 is SGHRS and CDR2 YFSETQ. Trimming pared 0 bases from V and 4 bases from J, leaving 14 bases between. The CDR3 loop spans 16 amino acids.

The rearrangement links TRBV30 to TRBJ1-5; D gene ambiguous. The V and J ends lost 2 bases and 7 bases respectively, with 12 bases between them. The CDR3 contains 13 residues. CDR1 is GTSNPN and CDR2 is SVGIG in the germline V gene (reference sequence). The CDR3, as DNA: TGTGCCTGGAGTCGGGAGGCAGAGCAGCCCCAGCATTTT. It is translated as CAWSREAEQPQHF.

On this clone: One end of the junction is discordant with germline, which a read error may explain. CDR3 nucleotide sequence: TGTGCCATCAGTGAGCCTGGACAGGGCCCAACTAAGTATGGCTACACCTTC. Translated, it gives CAISEPGQGPTKYGYTF. V usage is TRBV10-3 and J usage is TRBJ1-2; 8 bases match TRBD1. The CDR3 sequence is 17 residues long. Per the germline V gene, CDR1 is ENHRY and CDR2 is SYGVKD.

This chain uses TRBV21-1 with TRBJ1-5. TRBV21-1 corresponds to a pseudogene. This CDR3 contains 14 residues. CDR3: CASSKLLGNQPQHF. In nucleotides, the CDR3 is TGTGCCAGCAGCAAACTTCTCGGCAATCAGCCCCAGCATTTT.

This clone was seen just once. The J gene is TRBJ2-1, the V gene TRBV6-5, with TRBD1 matching over 7 bases. CDR3 length equals 15 residues. Germline trimming cut 2 bases from V and 3 bases from J; bases unmatched to any gene: 4. Per the germline V gene, CDR1 is MNHEY and CDR2 is SVGAGI. The DNA of the CDR3 is TGTGCCAGCAGTTACGACAGGGTGGTCTACAATGAGCAGTTCTTC. Its protein product is CASSYDRVVYNEQFF.

The chain is built from TRBV29-1 and TRBJ1-2, with 10 bases fitting TRBD1. J gave up 0 bases and V 0 bases, and 10 bases lay outside the gene matches. The CDR3 runs to 18 residues. CDR1 and CDR2 (germline): SQVTM, ANQGSEA. The CDR3 DNA sequence: TGCAGCGTTGAAGACCGTGGGACAGGGGAATTTCCTAACTATGGCTACACCTTC. Its protein is CSVEDRGTGEFPNYGYTF.

The rearrangement joins TRBV5-6 to TRBJ1-1; 8 nucleotides agree with TRBD1. This CDR3 has 14 amino acids. CDR1 is SGHDT and CDR2 is YYEEEE in the germline V gene. With V trimmed by 2 bases and J by 2 bases, 2 bases remained unmatched. DNA for the CDR3: TGTGCCAGCAGCTTTGGACAGGGAAACACTGAAGCTTTCTTT. Translated, it gives CASSFGQGNTEAFF.

The gene calls are TRBV5-6 and TRBJ2-7; 12 bases line up with TRBD1. This CDR3 contains 15 residues. The junction had 4 bases not matched to a gene; V was cut back by 4 bases and J by 2 bases. The germline gives CDR1 SGHDT, CDR2 YYEEEE. The CDR3, as DNA: TGTGCCAGCAGCGGGACAGGGGGCGCCCCCTACGAGCAGTACTTC. Translation: CASSGTGGAPYEQYF.

The CDR3 reads CASRSDRLSYEQYF. CDR3 DNA sequence: TGCGCCAGCAGATCGGACAGACTCTCCTACGAGCAGTACTTC. The chain uses TRBV5-1 and TRBJ2-7; D perhaps matches TRBD1 (6 bases). Trimming pared 5 bases from V and 0 bases from J, leaving 12 bases between. Germline CDR1 SGHRS, CDR2 YFSETQ. The CDR3 extends over 14 amino acids.

This sequence joins TRBV11-2 and TRBJ1-2; D may be TRBD1 (6 bases). Trimming removed 3 bases from V and 6 bases from J, with 17 bases in between. This CDR3 is built from 15 residues. CDR1 and CDR2 from the germline V gene are SGHAT and FQNNGV. This chain's CDR3 is CASSFWPGEGDGYTF. In DNA form, the CDR3 reads TGTGCCAGCAGCTTTTGGCCAGGGGAGGGGGATGGCTACACCTTC. The full variable domain, completed using reference TRBV11-2 and TRBJ1-2, is EAGVAQSPRYKIIEKRQSVAFWCNPISGHATLYWYQQILGQGPKLLIQFQNNGVVDDSQLPKDRFSAERLKGVDSTLKIQPAKLEDSAVYLCASSFWPGEGDGYTFGSGTRLTVV.

This chain uses TRBV5-1 with TRBJ2-2; D is unclear. The CDR3 has 15 residues. Germline V gene sequence: CDR1 SGHRS, CDR2 YFSETQ. Trimming removed 2 bases at V and 2 bases at J, with 10 bases between. For the CDR3, the DNA is TGCGCCAGCAGCTTTTTCGAGCCCAACACCGGGGAGCTGTTTTTT. As protein: CASSFFEPNTGELFF. The full variable domain, completed using reference TRBV5-1 and TRBJ2-2, is KAGVTQTPRYLIKTRGQQVTLSCSPISGHRSVSWYQQTPGQGLQFLFEYFSETQRNKGNFPGRFSGRQFSNSRSEMNVSTLELGDSALYLCASSFFEPNTGELFFGEGSRLTVL.